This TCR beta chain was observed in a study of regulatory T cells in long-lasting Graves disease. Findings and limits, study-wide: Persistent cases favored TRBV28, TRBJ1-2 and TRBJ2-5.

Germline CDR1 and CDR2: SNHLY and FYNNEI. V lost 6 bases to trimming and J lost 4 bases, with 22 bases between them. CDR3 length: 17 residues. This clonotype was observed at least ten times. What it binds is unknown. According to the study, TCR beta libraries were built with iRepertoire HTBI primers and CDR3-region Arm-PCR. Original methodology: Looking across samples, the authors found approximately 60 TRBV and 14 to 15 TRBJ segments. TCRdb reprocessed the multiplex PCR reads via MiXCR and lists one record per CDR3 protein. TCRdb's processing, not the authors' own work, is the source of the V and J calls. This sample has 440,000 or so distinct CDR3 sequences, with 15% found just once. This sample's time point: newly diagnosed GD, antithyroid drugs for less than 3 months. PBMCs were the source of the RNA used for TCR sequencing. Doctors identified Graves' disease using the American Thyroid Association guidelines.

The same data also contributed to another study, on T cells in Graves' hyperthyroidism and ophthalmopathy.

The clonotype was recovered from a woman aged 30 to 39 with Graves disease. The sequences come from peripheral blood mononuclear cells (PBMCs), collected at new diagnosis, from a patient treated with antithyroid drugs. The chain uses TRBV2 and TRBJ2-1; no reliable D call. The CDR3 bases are TGTGCCAGCAGCGAAAGCCCGTTTGACACTCAATACAATGAGCAGTTCTTC. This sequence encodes CASSESPFDTQYNEQFF.